This T cell receptor (beta chain) was sequenced during a study of T cell repertoires in cytomegalovirus infection. In the study overall: Based on public TCR beta signatures, there were indications of CMV infection and of a matching HLA type.

Study results and caveats: Summed frequency of public TCR beta families distinguished CMV carriers with the relevant HLA. HLA-C-restricted CMV clonotypes gave the most frequent clonotype in two of eight donors.

Each CDR3 protein gets one entry after TCRdb re-called the reads with MiXCR. The table lists roughly 54,000 distinct CDR3 sequences, approximately 36% of them singletons. A remark on this clonotype: Its target is unknown.

V shed 3 bases, J shed 8 bases, and the junction held 14 bases outside the gene matches. The CDR3 is made up of 18 amino acids. CDR1 SGHTA and CDR2 FQGNSA come from the germline V gene. The V and J genes are TRBV7-2 and TRBJ1-6; 9 bases match TRBD1. Source material: PBMCs, sequenced either directly or after in vitro stimulation (not recorded which). The sequence derives from a human donor in good health (CMV status not recorded). Some clones in this sample may be carry-over from other donors' samples. The CDR3 DNA reads TGTGCCAGCAGCTTGTACAGGGGGCGGAATTGGATGTATTCACCCCTCCACTTT. Its protein product is CASSLYRGRNWMYSPLHF.